This TCR beta chain came from a study of shared clonotypes between healthy human individuals. The protocol was immunoSEQ multiplex PCR, while the TCRdb copy is restricted to in-frame clones and leaves out a portion. The data hold some 450,000 clones, with more than 70% observed a single time. The CDR3 length is 12 residues. Per the germline V gene, CDR1 is GTSNPN and CDR2 is SVGIG (reference sequence). The V and J ends lost 3 bases and 4 bases respectively, with 7 bases between them. The source is a woman aged 40 to 55 in good health. Some clones in this sample may be carry-over from other donors' samples. V usage is TRBV30 and J usage is TRBJ1-3, with a weak D call TRBD1 (5 bases). Specimen: PBMCs. The CDR3 nucleotides read TGTGCCTGGAGCAAGGGGGGAAACACCATATATTTT. Its translation is CAWSKGGNTIYF. Full variable domain (outside the CDR3, taken from reference TRBV30 and TRBJ1-3): SQTIHQWPATLVQPVGSPLSLECTVEGTSNPNLYWYRQAAGRGLQLLFYSVGIGQISSEVPQNLSASRPQDRQFILSSKKLLLSDSGFYLCAWSKGGNTIYFGEGSWLTVV.